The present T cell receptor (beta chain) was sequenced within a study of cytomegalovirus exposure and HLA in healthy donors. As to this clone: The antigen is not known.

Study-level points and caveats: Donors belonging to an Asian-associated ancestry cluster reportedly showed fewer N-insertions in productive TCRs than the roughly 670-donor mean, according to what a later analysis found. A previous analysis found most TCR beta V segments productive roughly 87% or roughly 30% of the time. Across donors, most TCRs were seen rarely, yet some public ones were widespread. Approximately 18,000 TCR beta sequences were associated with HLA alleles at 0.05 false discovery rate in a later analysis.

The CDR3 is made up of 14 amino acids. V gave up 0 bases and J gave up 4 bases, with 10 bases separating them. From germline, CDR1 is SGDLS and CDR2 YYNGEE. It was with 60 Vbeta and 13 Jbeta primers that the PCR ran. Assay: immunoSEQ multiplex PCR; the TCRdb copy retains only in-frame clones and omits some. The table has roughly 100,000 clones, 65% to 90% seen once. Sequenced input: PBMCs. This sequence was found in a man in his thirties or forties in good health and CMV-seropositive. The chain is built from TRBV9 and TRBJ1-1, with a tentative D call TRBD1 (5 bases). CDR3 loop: CASSVDQGATEAFF. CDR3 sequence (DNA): TGTGCCAGCAGCGTAGATCAGGGTGCCACTGAAGCTTTCTTT.